This TCR beta chain was identified in a study of Ad26.COV2.S vaccination and SARS-CoV-2 variants. Details on this clone: Its antigen is undetermined.

Study outcomes and limitations: Considerable breadth of spike-specific CD8+ and CD4+ T cell responses has reportedly been documented following vaccination.

Method: immunoSEQ multiplex PCR; TCRdb's copy keeps in-frame clones and lacks some. The profile shows some 410,000 clones, 92% of them singletons. The treatment is: roughly 20 received Ad26.COV2.S at low or high dose, single or two shots; several received placebo; per-sample allocation not given. Sampling happened 63 days after the first vaccine or placebo injection. The CDR3 spans 18 residues. V was pared by 4 bases and J by 4 bases, with 16 bases of the junction left unmatched. Per the germline V gene, CDR1 is SGHRS and CDR2 is YFSETQ. The chain has TRBV5-1 and TRBJ2-3, with TRBD2 identical over 9 bases. The sequence was collected from a person between 18 and 65 years old who received the Ad26.COV2.S COVID-19 vaccine or a placebo. Sample: peripheral blood, taken in a trial of Ad26.COV2.S vaccine versus placebo. The CDR3 region has the DNA TGCGCCAGCAGCCCAGGGGGTGGGAGGCTAGCGGGGCCAGATACGCAGTATTTT. Translation gives CASSPGGGRLAGPDTQYF.